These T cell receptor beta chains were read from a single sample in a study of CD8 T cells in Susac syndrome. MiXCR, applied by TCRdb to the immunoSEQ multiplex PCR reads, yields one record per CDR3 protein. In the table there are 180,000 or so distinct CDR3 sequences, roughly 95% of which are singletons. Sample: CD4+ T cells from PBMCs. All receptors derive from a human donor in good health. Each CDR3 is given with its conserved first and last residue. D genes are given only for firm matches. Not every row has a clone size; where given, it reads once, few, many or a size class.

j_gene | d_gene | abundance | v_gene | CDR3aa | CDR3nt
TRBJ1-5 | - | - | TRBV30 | CAWSVGSYSNQPQHF | TGTGCCTGGAGTGTAGGTAGCTATAGCAATCAGCCCCAGCATTTT
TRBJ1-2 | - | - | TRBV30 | CAWSVHQGGYTF | TGTGCCTGGAGTGTACACCAGGGGGGCTACACCTTC
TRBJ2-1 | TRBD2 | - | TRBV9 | CASSVSLGAGRNEQFF | TGTGCCAGCAGCGTAAGTCTAGGGGCCGGGAGGAATGAGCAGTTCTTC
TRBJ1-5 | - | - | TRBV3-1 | CASSQWGTGQPQHF | TGTGCCAGCAGCCAGTGGGGAACAGGTCAGCCCCAGCATTTT
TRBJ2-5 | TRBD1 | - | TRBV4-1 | CASSQGAGQGALETQYF | TGCGCCAGCAGCCAAGGGGCGGGACAGGGGGCTTTGGAGACCCAGTACTTC
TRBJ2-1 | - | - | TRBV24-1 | CATGRGREQFF | TGTGCCACCGGGAGGGGGCGTGAGCAGTTCTTC
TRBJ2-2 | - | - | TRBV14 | CASSPVATNTGELFF | TGTGCCAGCAGCCCCGTAGCGACGAACACCGGGGAGCTGTTTTTT
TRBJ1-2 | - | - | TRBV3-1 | CASSPPGGGAGGYTF | TGTGCCAGCAGCCCTCCCGGTGGGGGGGCGGGGGGCTACACCTTC
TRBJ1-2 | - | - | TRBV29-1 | CSVEVLEDINGYTF | TGCAGCGTTGAAGTCCTAGAGGATATCAATGGCTACACCTTC
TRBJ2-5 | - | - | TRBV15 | CATRPGDSQETQYF | TGTGCCACCAGGCCGGGGGATAGCCAAGAGACCCAGTACTTC
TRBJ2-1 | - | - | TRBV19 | CASSIVGGNSYNEQFF | TGTGCCAGTAGTATAGTTGGCGGGAACTCCTACAATGAGCAGTTCTTC
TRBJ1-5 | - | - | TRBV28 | CASSFRGINQPQHF | TGTGCCAGCAGTTTTCGAGGCATTAATCAGCCCCAGCATTTT
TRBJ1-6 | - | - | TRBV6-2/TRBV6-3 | CASGHILSEPLHF | TGTGCCAGCGGACACATACTGAGTGAACCCCTCCACTTT
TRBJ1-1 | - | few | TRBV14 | CASSQGPNTEAFF | TGTGCCAGCAGCCAGGGACCGAACACTGAAGCTTTCTTT
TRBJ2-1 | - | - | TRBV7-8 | CASSPPPEQFF | TGTGCCAGCAGCCCTCCCCCAGAGCAGTTCTTC
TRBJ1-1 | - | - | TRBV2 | CASGSLNTEAFF | TGTGCCAGCGGAAGCTTGAACACTGAAGCTTTCTTT
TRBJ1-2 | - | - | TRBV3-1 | CASSQLRVGHYGYTF | TGTGCCAGCAGCCAATTGCGGGTCGGGCACTATGGCTACACCTTC
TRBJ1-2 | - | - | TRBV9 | CASSRLYGGYTF | TGTGCCAGCAGTCGACTGTACGGTGGCTACACCTTC
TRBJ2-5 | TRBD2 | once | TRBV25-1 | CASSERGGAKETQYF | TGTGCCAGCAGTGAGAGGGGAGGGGCTAAAGAGACCCAGTACTTC
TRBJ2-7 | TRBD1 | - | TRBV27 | CASSYKTGATYEQYF | TGTGCCAGCAGTTACAAGACAGGGGCCACGTACGAGCAGTACTTC
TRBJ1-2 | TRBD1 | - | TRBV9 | CASSVDPHRGGYGYTF | TGTGCCAGCAGCGTAGACCCCCACAGGGGCGGCTATGGCTACACCTTC
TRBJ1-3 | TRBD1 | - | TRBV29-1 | CSVEPRQGLNTIYF | TGCAGCGTTGAGCCCCGACAGGGGCTAAACACCATATATTTT
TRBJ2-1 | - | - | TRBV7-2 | CASSLASRVSAYEQFF | TGTGCCAGCAGCTTAGCGTCGCGTGTAAGCGCCTATGAGCAGTTCTTC
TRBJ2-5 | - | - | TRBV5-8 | CASSLERQGMTQYF | TGTGCCAGCAGCTTGGAAAGGCAGGGGATGACCCAGTACTTC
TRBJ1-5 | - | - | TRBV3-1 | CASSQDPGVGRPQHF | TGTGCCAGCAGCCAAGACCCAGGGGTTGGACGGCCCCAGCATTTT
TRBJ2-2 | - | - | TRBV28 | CASSQVGTDTGELFF | TGTGCCAGCTCCCAAGTTGGGACGGACACCGGGGAGCTGTTTTTT
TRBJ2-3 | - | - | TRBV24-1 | CATSDFRQGAGTDTQYF | TGTGCCACCAGTGATTTTCGGCAGGGAGCTGGAACAGATACGCAGTATTTT
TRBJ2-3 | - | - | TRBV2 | CASSAGLSGDTQYF | TGTGCCAGCAGTGCAGGGTTAAGTGGAGATACGCAGTATTTT
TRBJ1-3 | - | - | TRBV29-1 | CSVEEGGGNTIYF | TGCAGCGTTGAAGAGGGAGGAGGAAACACCATATATTTT
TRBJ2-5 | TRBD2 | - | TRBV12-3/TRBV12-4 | CASSLSAGAGETQYF | TGTGCCAGCAGTTTATCAGCGGGGGCCGGAGAGACCCAGTACTTC
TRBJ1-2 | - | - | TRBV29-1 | CSVSGGNDGYTF | TGCAGCGTCTCCGGGGGGAATGATGGCTACACCTTC
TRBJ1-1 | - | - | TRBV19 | CASSLRDGVTEAFF | TGTGCCAGTAGCCTCAGGGATGGTGTCACTGAAGCTTTCTTT
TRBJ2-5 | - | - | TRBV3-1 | CASSQESLAQETQYF | TGTGCCAGCAGCCAAGAGAGTCTAGCTCAAGAGACCCAGTACTTC
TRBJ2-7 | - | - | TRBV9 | CASSVGRGEQYF | TGTGCCAGCAGCGTAGGCAGGGGCGAGCAGTACTTC
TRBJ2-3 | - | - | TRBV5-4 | CASSPGQGDTQYF | TGTGCCAGCAGCCCCGGGCAGGGTGATACGCAGTATTTT
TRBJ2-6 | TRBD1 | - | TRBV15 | CATSPWTGLANVLTF | TGTGCCACCAGCCCATGGACAGGGCTGGCCAACGTCCTGACTTTC